This T cell receptor (beta chain) was profiled in a study of CD4+ T cells in melanoma. Study-level points and caveats: A reported correlation linked neoantigen-specific CD4+ T cells to CD8+, macrophage and B cell function. In melanoma, neoantigen-specific CD4+ T cells reportedly differed in differentiation state.

The trim removed 6 bases at V and 6 bases at J, leaving 9 bases unmatched. The CDR3 is 15 residues long. Germline-derived CDR1 and CDR2 are SNHLY and FYNNEI. The assay was immunoSEQ multiplex PCR, and TCRdb's table has in-frame clones only and misses some. Among about 11,000 clones listed, 65% to 75% were seen once. Comments on this clone: Antigen specificity is unknown.

Specimen: cells from a culture (not recorded whether cultured in vitro). This clonotype originated in a human donor with melanoma. The rearrangement links TRBV2 to TRBJ1-5, with TRBD1 identical over 9 bases. The CDR3 DNA sequence: TGTGCCAGCAGGCCCTATGGGACAGGGCTTCAGCCCCAGCATTTT. This translates into CASRPYGTGLQPQHF.